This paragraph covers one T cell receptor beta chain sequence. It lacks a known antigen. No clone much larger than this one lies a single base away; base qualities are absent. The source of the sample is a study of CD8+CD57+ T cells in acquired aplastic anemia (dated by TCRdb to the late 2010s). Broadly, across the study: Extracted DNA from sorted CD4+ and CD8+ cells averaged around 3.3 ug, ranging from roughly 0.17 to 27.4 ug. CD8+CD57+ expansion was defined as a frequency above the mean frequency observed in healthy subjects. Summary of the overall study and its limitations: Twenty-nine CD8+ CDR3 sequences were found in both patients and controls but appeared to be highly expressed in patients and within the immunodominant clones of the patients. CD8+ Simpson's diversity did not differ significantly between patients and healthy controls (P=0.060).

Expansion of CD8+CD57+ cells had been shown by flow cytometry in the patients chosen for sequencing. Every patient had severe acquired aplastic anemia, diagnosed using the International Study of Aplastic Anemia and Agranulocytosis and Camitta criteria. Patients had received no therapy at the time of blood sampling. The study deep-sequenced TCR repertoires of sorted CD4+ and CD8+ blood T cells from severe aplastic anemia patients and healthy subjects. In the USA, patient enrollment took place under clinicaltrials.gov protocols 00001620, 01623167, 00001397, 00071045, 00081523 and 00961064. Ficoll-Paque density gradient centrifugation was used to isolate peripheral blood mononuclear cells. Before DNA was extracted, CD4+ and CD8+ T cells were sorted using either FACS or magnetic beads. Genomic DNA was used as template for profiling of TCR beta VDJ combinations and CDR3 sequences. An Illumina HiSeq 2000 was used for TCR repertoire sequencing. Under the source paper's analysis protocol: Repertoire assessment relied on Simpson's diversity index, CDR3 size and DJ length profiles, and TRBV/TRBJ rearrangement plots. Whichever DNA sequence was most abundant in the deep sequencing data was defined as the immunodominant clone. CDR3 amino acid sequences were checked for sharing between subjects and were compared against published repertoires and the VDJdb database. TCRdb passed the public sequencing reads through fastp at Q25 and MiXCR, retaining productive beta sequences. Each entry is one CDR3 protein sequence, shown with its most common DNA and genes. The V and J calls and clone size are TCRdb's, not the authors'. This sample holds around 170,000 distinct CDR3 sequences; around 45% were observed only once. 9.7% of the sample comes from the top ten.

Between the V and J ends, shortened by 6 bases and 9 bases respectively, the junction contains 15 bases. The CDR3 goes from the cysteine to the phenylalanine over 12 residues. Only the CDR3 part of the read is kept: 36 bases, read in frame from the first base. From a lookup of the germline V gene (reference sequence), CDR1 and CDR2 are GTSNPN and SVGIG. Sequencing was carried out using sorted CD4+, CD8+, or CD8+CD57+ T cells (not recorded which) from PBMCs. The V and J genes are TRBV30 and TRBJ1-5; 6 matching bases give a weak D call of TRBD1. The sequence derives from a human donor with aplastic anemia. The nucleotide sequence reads TGTGCCTGCGACAGGCCGGGGGGGCCCCAGCATTTT. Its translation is CACDRPGGPQHF.